A selection of T cell receptor beta chains follows, all from one sample in a study of T cells after somatic rescue of genetic block. Data came from immunoSEQ multiplex PCR; TCRdb stores just in-frame clones and leaves some out. The table shows around 100,000 clones, with just over 90% occurring only once. The sequenced sample consisted of peripheral blood mononuclear cells (PBMCs). These receptors originate from a woman between 18 and 29 years old. Both conserved end residues are part of each CDR3. A D gene is named only where the DNA matches it firmly. Clone sizes are given selectively: once, few, many, or a class where the clone is expanded.

V,D,length,size,J,DNA,CDR3
TRBV27,NA,13,NA,TRBJ1-1,TGTGCCAGCCTGAGGCCGGGGAACACTGAAGCTTTCTTT,CASLRPGNTEAFF
TRBV2,NA,15,few,TRBJ1-2,TGTGCCAGCTGGGGGCGAGGCAGCGTCGGCTATGGCTACACCTTC,CASWGRGSVGYGYTF
TRBV20-1,NA,11,NA,TRBJ2-7,TGCAGTGCTTCCCCGACTGGCGAGCAGTACTTC,CSASPTGEQYF
TRBV4-1,TRBD1,15,NA,TRBJ1-1,TGCGCCAGCAGCCATCGGACAGGGAGGAACACTGAAGCTTTCTTT,CASSHRTGRNTEAFF
TRBV5-6,TRBD1,13,NA,TRBJ1-1,TGTGCCAGCAGCTCAGACAGGGGGACCGAAGCTTTCTTT,CASSSDRGTEAFF
TRBV6-1,NA,15,NA,TRBJ2-6,TGTGCCACCTCGGGACCCTCGAGAGGGGCCAACGTCCTGACTTTC,CATSGPSRGANVLTF
TRBV28,TRBD1,18,NA,TRBJ2-6,TGTGCCAGCGTTCCCGGGACAGGGGGCTTGGATGGGGCCAACGTCCTGACTTTC,CASVPGTGGLDGANVLTF
TRBV6-1,TRBD1,15,NA,TRBJ1-6,TGTGCCAGCAGTGAACTGACAGGGAGGGATTCACCCCTCCACTTT,CASSELTGRDSPLHF
TRBV6-5,NA,14,NA,TRBJ1-3,TGTGCCAGCAGGGATGACAGCTCTGGAAACACCATATATTTT,CASRDDSSGNTIYF
TRBV4-1,NA,13,NA,TRBJ1-5,TGCGCCAGCAGCTCAGGGCCGGAGCAGCCCCAGCATTTT,CASSSGPEQPQHF
TRBV7-9,NA,16,NA,TRBJ1-5,TGTGCCAGCAGCTTAGTAGGAGCCCCGGGCAATCAGCCCCAGCATTTT,CASSLVGAPGNQPQHF
TRBV18,NA,15,NA,TRBJ1-5,TGTGCCAGCTCTCCCCGGACAGCTAGCAATCAGCCCCAGCATTTT,CASSPRTASNQPQHF
TRBV19,NA,14,NA,TRBJ1-5,TGTGCCAGTAGAAGGTCTCTTAGCAATCAGCCCCAGCATTTT,CASRRSLSNQPQHF
TRBV19,NA,13,NA,TRBJ2-5,TGTGCCAGTTCCAGAGCTGAGCAAGAGACCCAGTACTTC,CASSRAEQETQYF
TRBV28,NA,14,few,TRBJ1-2,TGTGCCAGCATACCGGGCATGATTAACTATGGCTACACCTTC,CASIPGMINYGYTF
TRBV19,NA,15,NA,TRBJ1-1,TGTGCCAGTAGTATAAGCGTCTTGGACGGCACTGAAGCTTTCTTT,CASSISVLDGTEAFF
TRBV7-9,NA,15,NA,TRBJ1-1,TGTGCCAGCAGCTTAGCGATGGCAGGGAGGACTGAAGCTTTCTTT,CASSLAMAGRTEAFF
TRBV6-1,NA,15,NA,TRBJ2-7,TGTGCCAGCAGTGAAGCGCTTCCGTACAGGTACGAGCAGTACTTC,CASSEALPYRYEQYF
TRBV6-5,TRBD1,13,NA,TRBJ2-7,TGTGCCAGTCACCGGACAGGGGCGTACGAGCAGTACTTC,CASHRTGAYEQYF
TRBV5-8,NA,15,NA,TRBJ1-6,TGTGCCAGCAGCACAGACGGCTACTATAATTCACCCCTCCACTTT,CASSTDGYYNSPLHF
TRBV9,NA,16,NA,TRBJ2-2,TGTGCCAGCAGCGCCCTAGGGACGGCAAACACCGGGGAGCTGTTTTTT,CASSALGTANTGELFF
TRBV29-1,NA,15,NA,TRBJ1-2,TGCAGCGTCCTAATCGAACGGGCAGCTAACTATGGCTACACCTTC,CSVLIERAANYGYTF
TRBV7-2,TRBD1,13,few,TRBJ2-5,TGTGCCAGCAGCTGGGGACAGCAAGAGACCCAGTACTTC,CASSWGQQETQYF
TRBV20-1,NA,11,NA,TRBJ1-5,TGCAGTGCTAGAGCCCGGGAGACCCAGCATTTT,CSARARETQHF
TRBV6-5,NA,15,NA,TRBJ2-7,TGTGCCAGCAGTTACAGGGTACAAAGCTCCTACGAGCAGTACTTC,CASSYRVQSSYEQYF
TRBV9,NA,14,NA,TRBJ1-1,TGTGCCAGCAGCCCTTACGGGGGGAACACTGAAGCTTTCTTT,CASSPYGGNTEAFF
TRBV7-7,TRBD1,14,NA,TRBJ2-7,TGTGCCAGCAGCTTGGCCGAGGGGGCAAGAGAGCAGTACTTC,CASSLAEGAREQYF
TRBV19,TRBD1,15,NA,TRBJ2-1,TGTGCCAGTAGCCCGGGACAGGGGGGTTACAATGAGCAGTTCTTC,CASSPGQGGYNEQFF
TRBV30,NA,12,NA,TRBJ1-2,TGTGCCTGGAGTTCAGGGAACTATGGCTACACCTTC,CAWSSGNYGYTF
TRBV5-4,NA,14,NA,TRBJ1-1,TGTGCCAGTTTGATTTGGGGGGGGAACACTGAAGCTTTCTTT,CASLIWGGNTEAFF
TRBV14,NA,11,few,TRBJ1-5,TGTGCCAGCAGCCTTAACCAGCCCCAGCATTTT,CASSLNQPQHF
TRBV4-2,TRBD1,16,NA,TRBJ2-1,TGTGCCAGCAGCCAAGGTAGGGACAGGAGTGGGAGTGAGCAGTTCTTC,CASSQGRDRSGSEQFF
TRBV27,TRBD1,17,NA,TRBJ1-2,TGTGCCAGCAGTTTATCTGGGGGGACAGACATTAACTATGGCTACACCTTC,CASSLSGGTDINYGYTF
TRBV6-6,NA,13,NA,TRBJ2-2,TGTGCCAGCACCCAGGCCGGGACCGGGGAGCTGTTTTTT,CASTQAGTGELFF
TRBV5-1,TRBD1,14,NA,TRBJ2-4,TGCGCCAGCAGCATGGGGGACAGGGATGACATTCAGTACTTC,CASSMGDRDDIQYF
TRBV5-6,NA,14,NA,TRBJ1-6,TGTGCCAGCAGCTGGGGAGTGAATAATTCACCCCTCCACTTT,CASSWGVNNSPLHF
TRBV30,NA,14,NA,TRBJ1-2,TGTGCCTGGAGGAGGGGCAGGACCCACTATGGCTACACCTTC,CAWRRGRTHYGYTF
TRBV4-3,NA,13,once,TRBJ2-7,TGCGCCAGCAGCCACGTTCGAGGGCGGGAGCAGTACTTC,CASSHVRGREQYF
TRBV5-6,NA,10,NA,TRBJ2-5,TGTGCCAGCAGTGGGGAGACCCAGTACTTC,CASSGETQYF
TRBV7-9,NA,13,NA,TRBJ1-2,TGTGCCAGCAGCTTGATACAGGGCTATGGCTACACCTTC,CASSLIQGYGYTF
TRBV21-1,NA,15,NA,TRBJ1-2,TGTGCCAGCAGCAAAGACCTTAAAGAGCCCAAGGGCTACACCTTC,CASSKDLKEPKGYTF
TRBV9,TRBD2,15,NA,TRBJ2-5,TGTGCCAGCAGCGTCGGCGGGGGGATACAAGAGACCCAGTACTTC,CASSVGGGIQETQYF
TRBV5-5,NA,13,NA,TRBJ1-1,TGTGCCAGCAGCTTAGGGGGGGTCCCTGAAGCTTTCTTT,CASSLGGVPEAFF
TRBV4-2,TRBD2,16,once,TRBJ2-2,TGTGCCAGCAGCCACTTCGGGACTAGCGGGGTCGGGGAGCTGTTTTTT,CASSHFGTSGVGELFF
TRBV5-5,TRBD1,15,NA,TRBJ2-5,TGTGCCAGCAGCCCTCACCCGACAGGGCAAGAGACCCAGTACTTC,CASSPHPTGQETQYF
TRBV10-3,NA,13,NA,TRBJ1-6,TGTGCCATCAGTGAGTTGCAGAATTCACCCCTCCACTTT,CAISELQNSPLHF
TRBV7-9,NA,13,once,TRBJ1-1,TGTGCCAGCAGCCCAGTTGCCCCACAAGGGACTTTCTTT,CASSPVAPQGTFF